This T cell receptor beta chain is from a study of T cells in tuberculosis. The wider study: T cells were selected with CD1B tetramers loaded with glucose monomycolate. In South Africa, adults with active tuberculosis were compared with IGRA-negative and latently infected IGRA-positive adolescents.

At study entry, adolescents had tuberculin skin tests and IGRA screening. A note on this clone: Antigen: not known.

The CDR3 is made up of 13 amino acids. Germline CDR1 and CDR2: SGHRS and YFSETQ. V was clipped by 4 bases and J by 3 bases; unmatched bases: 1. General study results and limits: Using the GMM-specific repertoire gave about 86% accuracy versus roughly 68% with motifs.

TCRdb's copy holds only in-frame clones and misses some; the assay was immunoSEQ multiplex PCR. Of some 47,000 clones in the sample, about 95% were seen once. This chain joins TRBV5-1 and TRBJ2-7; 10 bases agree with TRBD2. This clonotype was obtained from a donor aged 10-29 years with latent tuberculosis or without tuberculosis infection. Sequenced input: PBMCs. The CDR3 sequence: CASSIAGGYEQYF. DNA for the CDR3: TGCGCCAGCAGCATAGCGGGAGGCTACGAGCAGTACTTC.